Sequencing of this T cell receptor beta chain was carried out in a study of cytomegalovirus exposure and HLA in healthy donors. PCR involved 60 Vbeta and 13 Jbeta primers. TCRdb's table, derived via immunoSEQ multiplex PCR, lists solely in-frame clones and lacks some. The data show 150,000 to 200,000 clones, around 80% seen once. This clone was seen once. The same CDR3 is also encoded by other DNA sequences in this sample. Trimming took off 7 bases at V and 2 bases at J, with 10 bases between the two ends. CDR1 and CDR2 (germline): SGHRS, YFSETQ. CDR3 length: 12 residues. The chain is built from TRBV5-1 and TRBJ2-7; D is possibly TRBD2 (5 bases). The sample was PBMCs. The source of this sequence is a woman in her thirties in good health and CMV-seropositive. The CDR3 DNA sequence: TGCGCCAGCTCACTCGGGGCCTACGAGCAGTACTTC. This translates into CASSLGAYEQYF.